The rows below give T cell receptor beta chains drawn from one sample of a study of cytomegalovirus exposure and HLA in healthy donors. Produced via immunoSEQ multiplex PCR; TCRdb's table is partial and in-frame only. The table shows around 110,000 clones, with about 74% occurring only once. Source material: PBMCs. These receptors all stem from a man aged 25 to 40 in good health and CMV-seropositive. CDR3s leave out the opening cysteine and the closing phenylalanine or tryptophan. Fields, in order: V gene, J gene, clone size, CDR3 protein. The listing skips clone size in some rows; elsewhere it reads once, few, many or a size class.

TRBV6-1	TRBJ2-3	-	ASSADRGRDTQY
TRBV4-1	TRBJ2-7	-	ASSQEGSGTYYEQY
TRBV6-1	TRBJ2-7	few	ASSPGQEISYEQY
TRBV11-1	TRBJ1-1	-	ASSRATGAPINEAF
TRBV28	TRBJ1-3	-	ASSPFGSSGNTIY
TRBV12-5	TRBJ1-2	-	ASGSTGGLGYT
TRBV5-1	TRBJ1-6	-	ASSPILYRGGSPLH
TRBV10-3	TRBJ2-5	-	AISEVAERETQY
TRBV7-3	TRBJ1-1	-	ASSFKSSTEAF
TRBV10-1	TRBJ2-5	-	ASSDTSDFTMQY
TRBV2	TRBJ2-3	once	ASSETSSTDTQY
TRBV7-3	TRBJ1-2	-	ASSLGQGTGYT
TRBV27	TRBJ2-3	-	ASSLYRGHTQY
TRBV9	TRBJ2-3	-	ASSVGGPSTDTQY
TRBV18	TRBJ1-2	-	ASSLGTEEGYP
TRBV16	TRBJ2-7	-	ASSHSGQGALEQY
TRBV7-2	TRBJ2-5	-	ASGQYQETQY
TRBV30	TRBJ2-5	-	AWREDQETQY
TRBV6-1	TRBJ1-4	few	ASSEVGLGTGVATNEKLF
TRBV4-2	TRBJ1-2	-	ASSRQAGGWGYP
TRBV28	TRBJ2-1	-	ASSLTSVGSYNEQF
TRBV6-5	-	once	ASRQTAPTYEQY
TRBV29-1	TRBJ1-2	-	SVRTGGESGYT
TRBV7-9	TRBJ1-2	-	ASSFAPPAGIPYGYT
TRBV6-1	TRBJ2-7	-	ASSEPGQGDGLAN
TRBV5-1	TRBJ2-3	-	ASSSRTGGHTDTQY
TRBV7-9	TRBJ2-7	-	ASSFSPYEQY
TRBV10-3	TRBJ2-3	-	AISPGHPTDTQY
TRBV29-1	TRBJ1-2	-	SVVSPLRGYT
TRBV28	TRBJ1-5	-	ASSSPGQPQH
TRBV7-9	TRBJ1-2	-	ASSLVREWGNYGYT